The entry below describes one T cell receptor (beta chain). Other DNA sequences in the same sample also yield this CDR3. This sample is part of a study of blood T cell repertoires in COVID-19. In the study overall: The United States, Italy and Spain provided the acute and convalescent COVID-19 samples. The analysed material was cDNA or gDNA that came from T cells, B-cell-depleted T cells, or PBMCs.

How the authors handled the data: From reference gene primer amplification, estimates of nucleated cell counts were derived. Some clones are missing from TCRdb's copy, which holds only in-frame ones; the method was immunoSEQ multiplex PCR. That table furnishes V, J and clone size, whereas the DNA furnished D and trimming. The table has under 250,000 clones, roughly four fifths seen once; the top ten hold approximately 2%. The trim removed 2 bases at V and 6 bases at J, leaving 5 bases unmatched. The CDR3 runs to 15 residues. CDR1 and CDR2 from the germline V gene are MDHEN and SYDVKM. The V gene is TRBV28, the J gene TRBJ2-1; 9 bases map to TRBD1. The sequence came from a man aged 30-40 years who had recovered from COVID-19. Sequenced input: peripheral blood. CDR3 bases: TGTGCCAGCAGTTTACCGGGACAGGGTGGCAATGAGCAGTTCTTC. Protein: CASSLPGQGGNEQFF.